This T cell receptor (beta chain) came from a study of cytomegalovirus exposure and HLA in healthy donors. TCRdb's copy holds only in-frame clones and misses some; the assay was immunoSEQ multiplex PCR. The sample holds about 260,000 clones, 80% to 95% seen once. Looked up from germline, CDR1 is MDHEN and CDR2 is SYDVKM. The ends were cut back, 5 bases at V and 0 bases at J, with 11 bases in the middle. The CDR3 contains 15 residues. The specimen was PBMCs. The rearrangement uses TRBV28 and TRBJ2-1, with D possibly being TRBD2 (6 bases). This sequence originates from a woman aged 25 to 39 in good health and CMV-seronegative. CDR3 nucleotides: TGTGCCAGCAGTACCGGAGGGGCCTCCTACAATGAGCAGTTCTTC. Translation gives CASSTGGASYNEQFF.